These 9 T cell receptor beta chains share one sample of origin, sequenced in a study of blood T cell repertoires in COVID-19. Using immunoSEQ multiplex PCR, the repertoire was profiled, and TCRdb retains in-frame clones only, with some absent. The data show 240,000 or so clones, with about 80% seen just once and approximately 10% held by the top ten. Material for sequencing was peripheral blood. These receptors came from a woman of 80 years or more with acute or convalescent COVID-19.

This clone appeared a single time. V usage is TRBV19 and J usage is TRBJ2-1; 14 positions match TRBD2. V lost 4 bases, J lost 4 bases, and 6 bases stayed unmatched. Germline CDR1 LNHDA, CDR2 SQIVND (reference sequence). The CDR3 is 17 amino acids. The CDR3: CASSTTSGGAGYNEQFF. The CDR3 DNA sequence: TGTGCCAGTAGTACGACTAGCGGGGGGGCCGGTTACAATGAGCAGTTCTTC.

The V and J genes are TRBV5-1 and TRBJ2-1; 9 bases are a match to TRBD2. V dropped 4 bases and J dropped 0; count of bases not matched to a gene: 5. This CDR3 region has 16 residues. From germline, CDR1 is SGHRS and CDR2 YFSETQ. The CDR3 protein is CASSTLAGDSYNEQFF. CDR3 in DNA: TGCGCCAGCAGCACATTAGCGGGGGACTCCTACAATGAGCAGTTCTTC.

This chain joins TRBV9 and TRBJ2-6; D is uncertain. The germline V gene encodes CDR1 SGDLS and CDR2 YYNGEE. The CDR3 has 12 amino acids. V lost 7 bases and J 4 bases, leaving 6 bases between the germline ends. CDR3 residues: CASGAGANVLTF. CDR3 DNA: TGTGCCAGCGGAGCCGGGGCCAACGTCCTGACTTTC.

The rearrangement links TRBV18 to TRBJ2-3; 9 nucleotides match TRBD2. Germline V gene lookup returns CDR1 KGHSH and CDR2 LQKENI. The length of the CDR3 is 18 residues. Trimming took 0 bases from V and 4 from J; bases not matched to a gene: 11. Here the CDR3 DNA reads TGTGCCAGCTCACCACCGCACCCCCTAGCGGGGATATCAGATACGCAGTATTTT. Protein product: CASSPPHPLAGISDTQYF.

The V gene is TRBV19, the J gene TRBJ2-5; D is uncertain. The CDR3 runs 12 residues. In germline, CDR1 is LNHDA, CDR2 SQIVND (reference sequence). Trimming removed 4 bases from V and 2 bases from J, with 5 bases in between. The CDR3 here is CASSTLQETQYF. CDR3 coding DNA: TGTGCCAGTAGTACATTGCAAGAGACCCAGTACTTC. The variable domain in full, with the rest retrieved from reference TRBV19 and TRBJ2-5, is DGGITQSPKYLFRKEGQNVTLSCEQNLNHDAMYWYRQDPGQGLRLIYYSQIVNDFQKGDIAEGYSVSREKKESFPLTVTSAQKNPTAFYLCASSTLQETQYFGPGTRLLVL.

The V gene is TRBV3-1 (or the pseudogene TRBV3-2), the J gene TRBJ1-5; the D is unclear. The ends were cut back, 5 bases at V and 4 bases at J, with 12 bases in the middle. The germline CDR1 and CDR2 sequences are LGHDT and YNNKEL (reference sequence). This CDR3 is 14 amino acids long. CDR3 sequence (DNA): TGTGCCAGCAGCTCGTCGGGGTCGAATCAGCCCCAGCATTTT. Translation: CASSSSGSNQPQHF.

This clone was detected a few times. The chain links TRBV15 to TRBJ2-7; 7 nucleotides match TRBD1. CDR1 and CDR2 (germline): LNHNV, YYDKDF (reference sequence). J was trimmed by 2 bases and V by 5 bases; bases with no gene match: 6. This CDR3 is 14 amino acids long. The CDR3 DNA sequence: TGTGCCACCAGCCTGGGACAGCCTGCCTACGAGCAGTACTTC. Encoded protein: CATSLGQPAYEQYF.

CDR3 loop: CASSLSGTGVQPQHF. CDR3 in DNA: TGTGCCAGCAGCTTATCGGGGACAGGGGTCCAGCCCCAGCATTTT. The V gene is TRBV7-2, the J gene TRBJ1-5; 10 bases match TRBD1. With 2 bases clipped from V and 7 bases from J, the junction kept 5 bases outside the gene matches. CDR3 size: 15 residues. Germline V CDR1 and CDR2: SGHTA, FQGNSA.

As DNA, the CDR3 is TGCGCCAGCAGCTCCGGGGACAGGGGGACCTACGAGCAGTACTTC. Translated: CASSSGDRGTYEQYF. This rearrangement joins TRBV5-1 to TRBJ2-7; the match to TRBD1 covers 11 bases. With V trimmed by 3 bases and J by 2 bases, 4 bases remained unmatched. The germline V gene encodes CDR1 SGHRS and CDR2 YFSETQ. The CDR3 totals 15 residues.